This T cell receptor beta chain stems from a study of cytomegalovirus exposure and HLA in healthy donors. Study conclusions and caveats: Certain sequence variants were highly shared and formed a cluster, and this cluster was likely a sequencing artifact.

Remarks on this clone: The antigen remains unidentified.

The primer mix had 60 Vbeta and 13 Jbeta primers. The assay was immunoSEQ multiplex PCR, and TCRdb's table has in-frame clones only and misses some. Among about 190,000 clones listed, roughly 79% were seen once. The CDR3 extends over 17 amino acids. Germline CDR1 reads SQVTM; CDR2 reads ANQGSEA. The V and J ends lost 1 base and 1 base, in that order; junction bases with no gene match: 7. Input material: PBMCs. The J gene is TRBJ2-3, the V gene TRBV29-1, with 11 bases that match TRBD2. This TCR was recovered from a woman between 18 and 29 years old in good health and CMV-seronegative. CDR3 DNA sequence: TGCAGCGTTGAAGGGTCCGGGACTAGCGGAGGCACAGATACGCAGTATTTT. This gives the protein CSVEGSGTSGGTDTQYF.